This T cell receptor beta chain originates from a study of PD-1 blockade in classical Hodgkin lymphoma. Study-wide results and limits: At C4D1, TCR diversity had climbed significantly for CD4+ cells, though not for CD8+ cells. Patients were excluded if nivolumab began under 1 year after ASCT (the autologous transplant).

This clone appeared once. Its antigen is unknown. As for time point: cycle 4 day 1 (C4D1), after five to seven weeks of nivolumab. Autologous stem cell transplantation was followed by relapse in every patient, and brentuximab vedotin exposure varied. Thawed PBMCs were the source of CD4+ T cells, purified by magnetic negative selection. Germline loops: CDR1 SEHNR, CDR2 FQNEAQ (reference sequence). The length of the CDR3 is 16 residues. The J segment lost 6 bases and the V segment lost 5 bases, leaving 7 bases of the junction unmatched. Method: immunoSEQ multiplex PCR; TCRdb's copy keeps in-frame clones and lacks some. This table has approximately 28,000 clones, less than 80% appearing once.

Sequenced material: CD4+ T cells from blood, taken before the fourth cycle of nivolumab. The genes are TRBV7-9 and TRBJ2-1, with 13 bases lining up with TRBD2. This sequence was found in a human donor with classical Hodgkin lymphoma. Here the CDR3 DNA reads TGTGCCAGCAGCCCCCCGGGACTAGCGGGAAGCAATGAGCAGTTCTTC. It yields the protein CASSPPGLAGSNEQFF.